Sequencing of this TCR beta chain was carried out in a study of T cells in Graves' hyperthyroidism and ophthalmopathy. This clonotype was seen only a few times. It was RNA transcripts that yielded the amplified TCR beta CDR3 regions. Using the HTBI primer set, a first-round RT-PCR was run on the TCR CDR3. One entry per CDR3 protein, called by TCRdb with MiXCR from the multiplex PCR reads. The table shows over 650,000 distinct CDR3 sequences, with approximately 42% occurring only once. The CDR3 runs 16 residues. The V segment lost 2 bases and the J segment 6 bases; nucleotides outside the gene matches: 8. CDR1 is SNHLY and CDR2 is FYNNEI in the germline V gene.

This TCR derives from an adult man with Graves' disease, either hyperthyroidism or ophthalmopathy (not recorded which). Sequencing was done on a sample of peripheral blood or thyroid tissue (not recorded which). The rearrangement uses TRBV2 and TRBJ1-5, with TRBD1 identical over 9 bases. This CDR3 reads CASSERPGTGSQPQHF. In nucleotides, the CDR3 is TGTGCCAGCAGTGAAAGGCCGGGGACAGGGTCTCAGCCCCAGCATTTT.